This T cell receptor (beta chain) was identified in a study of cytomegalovirus exposure and HLA in healthy donors. Primers: 60 Vbeta forward and 13 Jbeta reverse. Here immunoSEQ multiplex PCR was the method, and the copy in TCRdb shows in-frame clones only, minus some. The sample yields about 160,000 clones, around 84% seen once. Sequencing used PBMCs. The clonotype comes from a man aged 18 to 30 in good health and CMV-seronegative.

The CDR3 here is CASTNRGPGYEQYF. The CDR3 DNA reads as TGTGCCAGCACCAACAGGGGGCCGGGCTACGAGCAGTACTTC. The V gene is TRBV28, the J gene TRBJ2-7; 9 positions match TRBD1. The CDR3 runs 14 residues. Trimming took 7 bases from V and 3 from J; bases not matched to a gene: 7. Germline loops: CDR1 MDHEN, CDR2 SYDVKM.